This T cell receptor beta chain is from a study of breast tumors, draining lymph nodes, adjacent tissues. The CDR3 totals 12 residues. The V end lost 8 bases, the J end lost 3 bases, and 10 bases lay between the germline ends. Germline-derived CDR1 and CDR2 are ENHRY and SYGVKD. This clonotype came up many times. Each CDR3 protein gets one entry after TCRdb re-called the multiplex PCR reads with MiXCR. Among tens of thousands of distinct CDR3 sequences listed, roughly 23% were seen once. The source material was breast tumor tissue. The chain has TRBV10-3 and TRBJ2-5; D unclear. The receptor was derived from a female donor with breast cancer. Some clones in this sample may be carry-over from other donors' samples. The CDR3 coding sequence is TGTGCCATCGGCCCAGATAAAGAGACCCAGTACTTC. Translating gives CAIGPDKETQYF.